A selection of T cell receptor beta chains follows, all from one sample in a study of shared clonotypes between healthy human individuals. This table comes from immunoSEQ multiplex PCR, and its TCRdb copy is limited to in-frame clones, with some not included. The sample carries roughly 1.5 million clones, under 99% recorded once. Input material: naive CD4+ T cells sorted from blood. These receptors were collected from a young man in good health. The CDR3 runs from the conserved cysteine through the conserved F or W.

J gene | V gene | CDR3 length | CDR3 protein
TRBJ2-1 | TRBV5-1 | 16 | CASSLGRGFPYNEQFF
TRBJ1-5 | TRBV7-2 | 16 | CASSPGQGVGNQPQHF
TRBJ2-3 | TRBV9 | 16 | CASSARTSGQGDTQYF
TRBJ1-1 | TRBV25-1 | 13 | CASKDPGLTEAFF
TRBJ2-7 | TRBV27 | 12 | CASSFRVGEQYF
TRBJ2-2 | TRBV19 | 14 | CASSPSGMGGELFF
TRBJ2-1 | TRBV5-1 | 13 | CASSLDTSGRYFF
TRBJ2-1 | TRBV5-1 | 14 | CASSSGDSYNEQFF
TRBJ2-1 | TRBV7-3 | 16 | CASSLASGRPYNEQFF
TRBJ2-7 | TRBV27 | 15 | CASRYSRLAGYEQYF
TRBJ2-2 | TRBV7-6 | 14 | CASSLASRTGELFF
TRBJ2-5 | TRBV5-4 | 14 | CASSVGQGAETQYF
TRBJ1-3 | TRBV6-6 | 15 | CASSWTGDSGNTIYF
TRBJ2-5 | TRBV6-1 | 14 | CASSAPQGRETQYF
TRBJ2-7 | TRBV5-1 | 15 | CASSTLAGQSYEQYF
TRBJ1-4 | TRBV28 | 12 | CASSDQYGKLFF
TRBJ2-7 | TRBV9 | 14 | CASSPNLWGAEQYF
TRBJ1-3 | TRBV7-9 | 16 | CASSSPGLSSGNTIYF
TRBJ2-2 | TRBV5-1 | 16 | CASSFVGGSNTGELFF
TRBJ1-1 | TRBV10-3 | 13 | CAISEADYTEAFF
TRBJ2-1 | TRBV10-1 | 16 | CASSDPLAGSYNEQFF
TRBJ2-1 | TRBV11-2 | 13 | CASSLNTYNEQFF
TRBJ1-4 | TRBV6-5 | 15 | CASSPNRGLMEKLFF
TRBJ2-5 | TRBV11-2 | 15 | CASRSIRGYEETQYF
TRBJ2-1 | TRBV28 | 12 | CASLRGLNEQFF
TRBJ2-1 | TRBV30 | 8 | CAGGGTFF
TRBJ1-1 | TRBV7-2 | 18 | CASYRDRGLVDENTEAFF
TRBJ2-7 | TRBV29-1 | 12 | CSVVGTGDEQYF
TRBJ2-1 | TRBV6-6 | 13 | CASRQSSYNEQFF
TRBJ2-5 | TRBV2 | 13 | CASSGAEQETQYF
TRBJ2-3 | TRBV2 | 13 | CASSELAADTQYF
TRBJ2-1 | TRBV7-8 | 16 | CASSRLLAGAHNEQFF
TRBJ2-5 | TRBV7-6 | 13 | CASSTDRGQTQYF
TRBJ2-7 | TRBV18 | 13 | CASSPPGNYEQYF
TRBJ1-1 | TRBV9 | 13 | CASSVGVGTEAFF
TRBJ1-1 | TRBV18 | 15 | CASSRQDGYNTEAFF
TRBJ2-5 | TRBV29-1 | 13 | CSISGKSQETQYF
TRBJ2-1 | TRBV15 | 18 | CATSREGGTSGNYNEQFF
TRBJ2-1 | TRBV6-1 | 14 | CASSILASVNEQFF
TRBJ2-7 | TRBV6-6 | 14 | CASSPYVGVYEQYF
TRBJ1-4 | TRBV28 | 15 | CASSRPGGGGEKLFF
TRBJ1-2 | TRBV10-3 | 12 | CAISVDNYGYTF
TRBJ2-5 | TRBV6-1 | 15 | CASSALAGGKETQYF
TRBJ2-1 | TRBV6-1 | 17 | CASSGSWGSRSYNEQFF
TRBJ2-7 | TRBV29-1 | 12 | CSVEEDAGVEYF
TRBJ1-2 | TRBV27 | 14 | CASSSLQGAEGYTF
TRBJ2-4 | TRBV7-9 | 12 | CASSLEGGIQYF
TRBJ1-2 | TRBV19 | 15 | CASGDRGPHNYGYTF
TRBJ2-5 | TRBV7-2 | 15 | CASSWFGGGQETQYF
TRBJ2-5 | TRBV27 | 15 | CASTPKAGVRETQYF
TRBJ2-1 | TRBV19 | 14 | CASSLAGGRNEQFF
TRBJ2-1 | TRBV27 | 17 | CASSAGRGLAGGNEQFF
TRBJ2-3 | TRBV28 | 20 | CASSSPRLGAFGEKQGTQYF
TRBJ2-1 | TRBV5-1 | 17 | CASSPTGWGQRDNEQFF
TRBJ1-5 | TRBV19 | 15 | CASTIVGTSNQPQHF